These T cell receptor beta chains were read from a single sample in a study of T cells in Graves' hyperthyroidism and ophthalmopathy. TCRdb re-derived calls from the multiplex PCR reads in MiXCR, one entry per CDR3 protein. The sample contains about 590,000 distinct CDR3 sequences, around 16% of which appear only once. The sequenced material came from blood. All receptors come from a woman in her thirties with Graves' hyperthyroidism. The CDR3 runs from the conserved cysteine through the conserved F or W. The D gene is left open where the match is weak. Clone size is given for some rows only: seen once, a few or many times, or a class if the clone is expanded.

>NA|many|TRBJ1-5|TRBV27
CASSLDRNNQPQHF
TGTGCCAGCAGTTTAGACAGGAACAATCAGCCCCAGCATTTT
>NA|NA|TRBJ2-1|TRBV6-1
CATRLGSYNEQFF
TGTGCCACCCGATTGGGATCCTACAATGAGCAGTTCTTC
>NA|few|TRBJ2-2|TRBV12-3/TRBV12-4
CASSLGVGTNTGELFF
TGTGCCAGCAGTTTGGGGGTTGGGACGAACACCGGGGAGCTGTTTTTT
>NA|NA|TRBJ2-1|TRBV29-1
CSAPQYLAGQFF
TGCAGCGCCCCTCAGTACCTGGCAGGGCAGTTCTTC
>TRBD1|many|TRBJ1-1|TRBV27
CASRETGGNENTEAFF
TGTGCCAGCAGAGAGACAGGGGGCAACGAGAACACTGAAGCTTTCTTT
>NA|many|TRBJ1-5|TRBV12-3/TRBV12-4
CASSLADSDQPQHF
TGTGCCAGCAGTTTAGCGGACAGTGATCAGCCCCAGCATTTT
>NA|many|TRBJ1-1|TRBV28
CASSGDGERPFPEAFF
TGTGCCAGCAGCGGGGACGGCGAAAGGCCCTTCCCTGAAGCTTTCTTT
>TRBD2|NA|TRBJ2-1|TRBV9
CASSVRLATPNEQFF
TGTGCCAGCAGCGTAAGACTAGCCACACCTAATGAGCAGTTCTTC
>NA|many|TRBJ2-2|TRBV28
CASASPGRGTGELFF
TGTGCCAGCGCGAGTCCGGGGCGCGGCACCGGGGAGCTGTTTTTT
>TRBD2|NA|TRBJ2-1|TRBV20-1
CSASSRTSGTRGNEQFF
TGCAGTGCTAGTAGTCGTACTAGCGGGACCAGGGGCAATGAGCAGTTCTTC
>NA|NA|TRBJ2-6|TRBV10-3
CAVQGNAGANVLTF
TGTGCCGTCCAGGGGAATGCTGGGGCCAACGTCCTGACTTTC
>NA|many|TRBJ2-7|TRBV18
CASSPDLGVGYEQYF
TGTGCCAGCTCACCAGATTTAGGGGTCGGCTACGAGCAGTACTTC
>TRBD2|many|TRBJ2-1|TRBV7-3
CASSTQLAGGQEQFF
TGTGCCAGCAGCACCCAACTAGCGGGGGGACAGGAGCAGTTCTTC
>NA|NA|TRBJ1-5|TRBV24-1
CATSDSVGPQHF
TGTGCCACCAGTGATTCCGTAGGGCCCCAGCATTTT
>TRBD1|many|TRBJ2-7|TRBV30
CAWGEDRGSYEQYF
TGTGCCTGGGGGGAGGACAGGGGCTCCTACGAGCAGTACTTC
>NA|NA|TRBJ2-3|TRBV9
CASSVGGTTFTDTQYF
TGTGCCAGCAGCGTAGGGGGGACCACCTTCACAGATACGCAGTATTTT
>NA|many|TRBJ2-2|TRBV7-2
CASSLAEGNTGELFF
TGTGCCAGCAGCTTGGCGGAGGGAAACACCGGGGAGCTGTTTTTT
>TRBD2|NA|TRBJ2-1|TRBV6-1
CASMANGRKSAYNEQFF
TGTGCCAGCATGGCTAACGGGAGGAAATCGGCCTACAATGAGCAGTTCTTC
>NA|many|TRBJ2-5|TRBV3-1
CASSQGRAGETQYF
TGTGCCAGCAGCCAAGGCAGGGCAGGAGAGACCCAGTACTTC
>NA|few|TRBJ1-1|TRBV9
CASSPQPLGGEAFF
TGTGCCAGCAGCCCACAGCCCCTGGGAGGTGAAGCTTTCTTT
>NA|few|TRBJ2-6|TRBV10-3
CAISETGTGANVLTF
TGTGCCATCAGTGAGACAGGGACTGGGGCCAACGTCCTGACTTTC
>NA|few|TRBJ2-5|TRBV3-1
CASSQDLTPKETQYF
TGTGCCAGCAGCCAAGATCTAACCCCGAAGGAGACCCAGTACTTC
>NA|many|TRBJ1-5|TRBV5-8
CASNGQSGNQPQHF
TGTGCCAGCAACGGACAGTCGGGCAATCAGCCCCAGCATTTT
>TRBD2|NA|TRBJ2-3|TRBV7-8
CASSLGASGGFTDTQYF
TGTGCCAGCAGCTTAGGCGCTAGCGGGGGGTTCACAGATACGCAGTATTTT
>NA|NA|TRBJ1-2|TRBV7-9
CASSLTYREYGYTF
TGTGCCAGCAGCTTAACCTACAGGGAGTATGGCTACACCTTC
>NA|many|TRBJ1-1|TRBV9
CASSIGLGPTEAFF
TGTGCCAGCAGCATCGGACTGGGACCCACTGAAGCTTTCTTT
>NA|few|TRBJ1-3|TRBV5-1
CASSLSGDSGNTIYF
TGCGCCAGCAGCTTGTCGGGGGACTCTGGAAACACCATATATTTT
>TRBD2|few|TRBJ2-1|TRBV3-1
CASSPGLAGGQNEQFF
TGTGCCAGCAGCCCGGGACTAGCGGGAGGTCAAAATGAGCAGTTCTTC
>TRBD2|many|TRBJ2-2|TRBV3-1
CASSRLAGSNTGELFF
TGTGCCAGCAGCCGGTTAGCGGGCTCGAACACCGGGGAGCTGTTTTTT
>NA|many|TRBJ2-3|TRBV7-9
CASRPTGITTQYF
TGTGCCAGCAGGCCGACCGGGATAACTACGCAGTATTTT
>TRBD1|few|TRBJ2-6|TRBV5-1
CASSDVSGGVSSGANVLTF
TGCGCCAGCAGCGATGTGTCAGGGGGCGTCAGCTCTGGGGCCAACGTCCTGACTTTC
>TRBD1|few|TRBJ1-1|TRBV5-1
CASSLQGEWTEAFF
TGCGCCAGCAGCTTACAGGGGGAGTGGACTGAAGCTTTCTTT
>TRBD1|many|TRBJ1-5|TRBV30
CAWSPGQGRQPQHF
TGTGCCTGGAGCCCGGGACAGGGCCGCCAGCCCCAGCATTTT
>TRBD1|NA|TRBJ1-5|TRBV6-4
CASSIHRGLSNQPQHF
TGTGCCAGCAGTATTCACAGGGGCTTAAGCAATCAGCCCCAGCATTTT
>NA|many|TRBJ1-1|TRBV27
CASSTTPDRTEAFF
TGTGCCAGCAGTACCACCCCCGACAGAACTGAAGCTTTCTTT
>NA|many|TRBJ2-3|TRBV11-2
CASSWGTLGDTQYF
TGTGCCAGCAGCTGGGGGACGCTGGGAGATACGCAGTATTTT
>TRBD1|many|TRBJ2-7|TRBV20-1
CSATGTEAYEQYF
TGCAGTGCTACCGGGACAGAAGCCTACGAGCAGTACTTC
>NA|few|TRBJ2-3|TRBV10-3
CTISAEVGTDTQYF
TGTACCATCAGTGCCGAAGTCGGTACAGATACGCAGTATTTT
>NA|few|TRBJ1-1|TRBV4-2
CASSQAGYTEAFF
TGTGCCAGCAGCCAAGCAGGGTACACTGAAGCTTTCTTT
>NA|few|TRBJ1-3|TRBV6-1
CASSVTGGSGNTIYF
TGTGCCAGCAGTGTCACGGGGGGCTCTGGAAACACCATATATTTT
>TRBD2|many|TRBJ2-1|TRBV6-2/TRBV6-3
CASSYIGTSGGEQFF
TGTGCCAGCAGTTATATTGGGACTAGCGGGGGAGAGCAGTTCTTC
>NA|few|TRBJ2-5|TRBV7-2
CASSQIPQETQYF
TGTGCCAGCAGCCAAATACCTCAAGAGACCCAGTACTTC
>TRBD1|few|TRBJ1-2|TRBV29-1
CSTGQGVYGYTF
TGCAGCACGGGACAGGGTGTGTATGGCTACACCTTC
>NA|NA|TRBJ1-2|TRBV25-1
CASSERGWSPDYGYTF
TGTGCCAGCAGTGAACGGGGTTGGTCGCCCGACTATGGCTACACCTTC
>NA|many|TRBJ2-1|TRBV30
CAWSVTREGGEQFF
TGTGCCTGGAGTGTCACCAGAGAGGGGGGTGAGCAGTTCTTC
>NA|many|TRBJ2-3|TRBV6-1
CASSQDFAGTDTQYF
TGTGCCAGCAGTCAGGACTTTGCGGGCACAGATACGCAGTATTTT
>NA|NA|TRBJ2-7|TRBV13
CASSWTEGTPFSYEQYF
TGTGCCAGCAGCTGGACCGAAGGGACTCCCTTTTCCTACGAGCAGTACTTC
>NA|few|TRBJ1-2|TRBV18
CASSPTTAGSLGGYTF
TGTGCCAGCTCACCAACCACGGCAGGGAGCTTGGGAGGCTACACCTTC
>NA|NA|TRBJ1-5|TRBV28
CAIEQTNQPQHF
TGTGCCATCGAGCAAACAAATCAGCCCCAGCATTTT
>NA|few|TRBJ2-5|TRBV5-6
CASSSGATQYF
TGTGCCAGCAGCTCAGGAGCGACCCAGTACTTC
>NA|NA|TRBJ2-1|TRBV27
CASSLAGGDEQFF
TGTGCCAGCAGTTTAGCAGGGGGGGACGAGCAGTTCTTC
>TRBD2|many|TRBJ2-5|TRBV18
CASSGLAGKQETQYF
TGTGCCAGCTCGGGACTAGCGGGAAAACAAGAGACCCAGTACTTC
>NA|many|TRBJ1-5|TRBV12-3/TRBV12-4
CASTLDGPSNQPQHF
TGTGCCAGCACCCTCGACGGACCTAGCAATCAGCCCCAGCATTTT
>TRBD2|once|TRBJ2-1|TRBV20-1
CSASRLAGEHFF
TGCAGTGCTAGCCGACTAGCTGGGGAGCACTTCTTC
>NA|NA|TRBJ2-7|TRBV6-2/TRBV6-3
CASSPPHRISLPYEQYF
TGTGCCAGCAGTCCACCTCACCGCATCTCGCTCCCCTACGAGCAGTACTTC
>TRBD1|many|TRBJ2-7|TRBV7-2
CASSVRTGWEQYF
TGTGCCAGCAGCGTGAGGACAGGGTGGGAGCAGTACTTC
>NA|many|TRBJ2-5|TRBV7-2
CASSLGEGSGQETQYF
TGTGCCAGCAGCTTAGGAGAAGGGAGTGGACAAGAGACCCAGTACTTC
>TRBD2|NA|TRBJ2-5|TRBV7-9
CASSPRRGEETQYF
TGTGCCAGCAGCCCCCGTCGGGGGGAGGAGACCCAGTACTTC
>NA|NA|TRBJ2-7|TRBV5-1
CASSLASQGYEQYF
TGCGCCAGCAGCTTGGCCTCTCAGGGCTACGAGCAGTACTTC